The sequence of this TCR beta chain was determined in a study of shared clonotypes between healthy human individuals. Study-wide results and caveats: Genetic and exposure-history diversity was limited by the few donors. Clonotype sharing across a few donors was observed for roughly 5% of naive CD4 clonotypes. Non-shared clonotypes had lower generation probabilities than clonotypes shared by all four sorted-subset donors.

On this clone itself: Its specificity is unknown.

CDR3 size: 16 residues. Deletions cut 2 bases from V and 0 bases from J, with 11 bases between. Germline V gene lookup returns CDR1 KGHSH and CDR2 LQKENI. The table came from immunoSEQ multiplex PCR; TCRdb's copy has only in-frame clones and leaves some out. The sample lists under 1,100,000 clones, approximately 68% occurring once. The sequenced sample consisted of memory CD4+ T cells sorted from blood. Subset denoted: CD45RA-negative fraction. The clonotype was recovered from a man aged 18 to 30 in good health. The rearrangement joins TRBV18 to TRBJ1-5, with D unclear. The CDR3 DNA reads as TGTGCCAGCTCACCAAATCCGACGGTTAGCAATCAGCCCCAGCATTTT. Its protein product is CASSPNPTVSNQPQHF.